Below, 8 T cell receptor beta chains from the same sample are listed, as sequenced in a study of blood T cell repertoires in COVID-19. The method was immunoSEQ multiplex PCR; TCRdb's version includes in-frame clones alone and lacks a portion of them. The sample gives some 220,000 clones, roughly 86% of which show up once; around 4% is in the top ten. The sequenced sample was peripheral blood. The origin of the receptors is a man in his forties or fifties with acute or convalescent COVID-19.

The rearrangement uses TRBV27 and TRBJ2-1; TRBD2 might be the D (6 bases). V was pared by 2 bases and J by 0 bases, with 8 bases between. CDR3 length: 15 residues. Germline CDR1 and CDR2: MNHEY and SMNVEV (reference sequence). The CDR3 spells CASSLAGSSYNEQFF. CDR3 bases: TGTGCCAGCAGTTTAGCGGGGAGCTCCTACAATGAGCAGTTCTTC.

The CDR3: CASNKLAGNTDTQYF. As DNA, the CDR3 is TGTGCCAGCAACAAACTAGCGGGTAACACAGATACGCAGTATTTT. V gene TRBV4-2 combines with J gene TRBJ2-3; 9 positions match TRBD2. The CDR3 is 15 amino acids. With V trimmed by 7 bases and J by 2 bases, 7 bases remained unmatched. Per the germline V gene, CDR1 is LGHNA and CDR2 is YNFKEQ.

V and J are TRBV28 and TRBJ1-1; unclear D gene. The CDR3 sequence is 11 residues long. The V end lost 2 bases, the J end lost 5 bases, and 3 bases lay between the germline ends. CDR1 and CDR2 from the germline V gene are MDHEN and SYDVKM. The CDR3 DNA reads as TGTGCCAGCAGTTTAATAACTGAAGCTTTCTTT. Translating gives CASSLITEAFF.

This clone was found once. CDR3 region: CATSRDLGSGGYNEQFF. Written as DNA, the CDR3 is TGTGCCACCAGCAGAGATCTTGGTAGCGGGGGATACAATGAGCAGTTCTTC. This sequence joins TRBV15 and TRBJ2-1, with 9 positions matching TRBD2. V was pared by 0 bases and J by 4 bases, with 7 bases of the junction left unmatched. Germline assignment: CDR1 LNHNV and CDR2 YYDKDF (reference sequence). The CDR3 is 17 residues long. The complete variable domain, with remaining parts taken from reference TRBV15 and TRBJ2-1, reads DAMVIQNPRYQVTQFGKPVTLSCSQTLNHNVMYWYQQKSSQAPKLLFHYYDKDFNNEADTPDNFQSRRPNTSFCFLDIRSPGLGDTAMYLCATSRDLGSGGYNEQFFGPGTRLTVL.

The rearrangement links TRBV5-4 to TRBJ2-1; D is possibly TRBD2 (6 bases). The germline CDR1 and CDR2 sequences are SGHNT and YYREEE (reference sequence). The CDR3 length is 14 residues. V was trimmed by 0 bases and J by 7 bases, leaving 11 bases between them. CDR3 sequence: CASSLGGRKNEQFF. For the CDR3, the DNA is TGTGCCAGCAGCTTGGGGGGGAGGAAGAATGAGCAGTTCTTC.

In its sample, this clone was seen a few times. The chain is built from TRBV7-9 and TRBJ2-7, with a weak D call TRBD1 (6 bases). The ends were cut back, 1 base at V and 7 bases at J, with 11 bases in the middle. The CDR3 has 13 amino acids. The germline gives CDR1 SEHNR, CDR2 FQNEAQ (reference sequence). The CDR3 is CASSLGKGGEQYF. For the CDR3, the DNA is TGTGCCAGCAGCTTAGGGAAAGGGGGTGAGCAGTACTTC.

The chain carries TRBV2 and TRBJ2-1; D is perhaps TRBD1 (6 bases). CDR1 and CDR2 from the germline V gene are SNHLY and FYNNEI. The CDR3 consists of 12 residues. V was pared by 11 bases and J by 2 bases, with 10 bases between. The CDR3 DNA reads as TGTGCCGGAGCAGGGGCCTACAATGAGCAGTTCTTC. It specifies CAGAGAYNEQFF.

The genes are TRBV19 and TRBJ2-1; the match to TRBD1 covers 7 bases. Trimming took 6 bases from V and 6 from J; bases not matched to a gene: 14. CDR3 size: 16 residues. CDR1 LNHDA and CDR2 SQIVND come from the germline V gene (reference sequence). The CDR3 loop is CASRPTGVGGVNEQFF. The CDR3, as DNA: TGTGCCAGTAGGCCTACAGGGGTCGGTGGGGTCAATGAGCAGTTCTTC.